This paragraph covers one T cell receptor (beta chain) sequence. The data are from a study of blood T cell repertoires in COVID-19. About the research overall: The United States, Italy and Spain provided the acute and convalescent COVID-19 samples. The cDNA or gDNA used as material had been derived from T cells, B-cell-depleted T cells, or PBMCs.

Seattle participants joined during active infection and were tracked over time. Source study methods: Reference gene primer amplification gave nucleated cell count estimates. Repertoires were generated with immunoSEQ multiplex PCR, while TCRdb's copy carries only in-frame clones and drops some. V, J and clone size are those of that table, while D and trimming were read from the DNA. The data contain more than 75,000 clones, about 90% of them singletons. This CDR3 contains 15 residues. Trimming pared 5 bases from V and 8 bases from J, leaving 21 bases between. Germline V CDR1 and CDR2: GTSNPN, SVGIG (reference sequence).

This sequence was found in a man in his forties or fifties with COVID-19, enrolled during active disease. Source material: peripheral blood. J is TRBJ1-4 and V is TRBV30; no reliable D call. The chain's CDR3 is CAWGRMRAGGEKLFF. CDR3 in DNA: TGTGCCTGGGGGAGGATGAGGGCCGGAGGGGAAAAACTGTTTTTT.